The 2 T cell receptor beta chains given below trace back to one sample, sequenced in a study of CD8+ T cells in alopecia areata. Reverse transcribed after extraction, RNA yielded cDNA as the sequencing template. Some clones are missing from TCRdb's copy, which holds only in-frame ones; the method was immunoSEQ multiplex PCR. The sample carries 150,000 to 200,000 clones, about 60% recorded once. This material consisted of CD4+ T cells sorted from blood, taken at week 0. The receptors here all came from a human donor with alopecia areata.

The chain employs TRBV6-1 and TRBJ1-3; D not resolved. This CDR3 is built from 13 residues. Trimming stripped 9 bases from V and 1 base from J, with 10 bases between. Germline V lookup: CDR1 MNHNS, CDR2 SASEGT. Written as DNA, the CDR3 is TGTGCCAGTAAACTATTTTCTGGAAACACCATATATTTT. As protein: CASKLFSGNTIYF.

V usage is TRBV27 and J usage is TRBJ2-5, with D hard to call. Germline V lookup: CDR1 MNHEY, CDR2 SMNVEV (reference sequence). The CDR3 contains 12 residues. Between the trimmed V and J ends, which lost 4 bases and 7 bases, there was a span of 10 bases. The DNA of the CDR3 is TGTGCCAGCAGTTCCCCGAAGGGGACCCAGTACTTC. This translates into CASSSPKGTQYF.